The rows below give T cell receptor beta chains drawn from one sample of a study of T cells in Graves' hyperthyroidism and ophthalmopathy. TCRdb analysed the multiplex PCR reads with MiXCR anew, one entry per CDR3 protein. The sample carries more than 450,000 distinct CDR3 sequences, just under 20% recorded once. Sequencing was carried out using blood. These receptors all stem from a man aged 35-49 years with Graves' ophthalmopathy. CDR3s include the opening cysteine and the closing phenylalanine or tryptophan. Each record gives: V gene, clone size, CDR3 length, D gene, J gene, CDR3 protein, CDR3 DNA. The D gene is left open where the match is weak. Size is stated for part of the rows, as once, few or many counts, or as a class when the clone is expanded.

>TRBV7-8|many|15|TRBD1|TRBJ2-7
CASSLEGTGGYEQYF
TGTGCCAGCAGCTTAGAAGGGACAGGGGGCTACGAGCAGTACTTC
>TRBV12-3/TRBV12-4|few|14|TRBD2|TRBJ2-5
CASSTSARGKTQYF
TGTGCCAGCAGTACCAGCGCGCGGGGGAAGACCCAGTACTTC
>TRBV9|many|14|TRBD1|TRBJ1-5
CASSPGQGVQPQHF
TGTGCCAGCAGCCCGGGACAGGGTGTACAGCCCCAGCATTTT
>TRBV20-1|many|16|-|TRBJ2-3
CSARDSSRRGTDTQYF
TGCAGTGCTAGAGACTCTTCTAGGCGGGGCACAGATACGCAGTATTTT
>TRBV20-1|-|11|-|TRBJ1-1
CTARVNTEAFF
TGCACTGCTAGGGTGAACACTGAAGCTTTCTTT
>TRBV6-1|-|17|TRBD2|TRBJ2-5
CASGGRTSSLYQETQYF
TGTGCCAGCGGGGGAAGGACTAGCTCACTGTACCAAGAGACCCAGTACTTC
>TRBV18|many|13|-|TRBJ2-2
CASSPKGTGELFF
TGTGCCAGCTCACCAAAGGGCACCGGGGAGCTGTTTTTT
>TRBV9|few|16|-|TRBJ2-1
CASSFARIPRDNEQFF
TGTGCCAGCAGCTTTGCAAGGATCCCGAGGGACAATGAGCAGTTCTTC
>TRBV6-2/TRBV6-3|-|15|TRBD1|TRBJ2-1
CASSSQDRGLNEQFF
TGTGCCAGCAGTTCCCAGGACAGGGGGCTCAATGAGCAGTTCTTC
>TRBV20-1|many|14|-|TRBJ2-1
CSGDMGGSYNEQFF
TGCAGTGGGGACATGGGCGGCTCCTACAATGAGCAGTTCTTC
>TRBV27|few|13|-|TRBJ1-1
CASSFRRSTEAFF
TGTGCCAGCAGTTTTCGTAGGAGCACTGAAGCTTTCTTT
>TRBV29-1|few|12|-|TRBJ2-5
CSAGGGGGTQYF
TGCAGCGCTGGGGGGGGCGGGGGGACCCAGTACTTC
>TRBV11-2|many|14|TRBD1|TRBJ2-7
CASSPQGQPYEQYF
TGTGCCAGCAGCCCCCAGGGACAGCCCTACGAGCAGTACTTC
>TRBV6-2/TRBV6-3|many|14|-|TRBJ2-7
CASSYTPPGTEQYF
TGTGCCAGCAGTTACACCCCACCCGGGACCGAGCAGTACTTC
>TRBV6-5|-|16|-|TRBJ2-1
CASSYSRQVGYNEQFF
TGTGCCAGCAGTTACTCGAGGCAGGTTGGTTACAATGAGCAGTTCTTC
>TRBV10-1|once|14|TRBD2|TRBJ2-1
CASRGTSVYNEQSF
TGTGCCAGCAGAGGGACTAGCGTATACAATGAGCAGTCCTTC
>TRBV20-1|few|19|TRBD2|TRBJ2-4
CSARDRKREGLIGKNIQYF
TGCAGTGCTAGAGATAGAAAGCGGGAGGGCCTAATTGGCAAAAACATTCAGTACTTC
>TRBV27|few|14|-|TRBJ1-5
CASSSGRNNQPQHF
TGTGCCAGCAGCTCGGGACGGAACAATCAGCCCCAGCATTTT
>TRBV7-9|-|16|-|TRBJ2-7
CASSHYRAGFDYEQYF
TGTGCCAGCAGCCATTATAGAGCGGGTTTTGACTACGAGCAGTACTTC
>TRBV12-3/TRBV12-4|-|13|-|TRBJ1-1
CASSEPGRTEAFF
TGTGCCAGCAGTGAACCGGGCCGCACTGAAGCTTTCTTT
>TRBV7-9|few|16|-|TRBJ2-3
CASSLSSGSGTDTQYF
TGTGCCAGCAGCTTATCATCCGGAAGCGGGACAGATACGCAGTATTTT
>TRBV9|-|16|-|TRBJ2-1
CASSARGDTSYNEQFF
TGTGCCAGCAGCGCCAGGGGGGACACCTCCTACAATGAGCAGTTCTTC
>TRBV20-1|few|13|-|TRBJ2-5
CSALPGPQETQYF
TGCAGTGCTTTGCCGGGACCCCAAGAGACCCAGTACTTC
>TRBV6-1|-|16|-|TRBJ2-1
CAGARYRGSSGNEQFF
TGTGCCGGCGCCCGATACAGGGGGTCTAGCGGGAATGAGCAGTTCTTC
>TRBV5-6|few|15|TRBD1|TRBJ2-1
CASSLGTGEGNEQFF
TGTGCCAGCAGCTTGGGGACAGGGGAGGGCAATGAGCAGTTCTTC
>TRBV11-1|many|16|-|TRBJ1-2
CASSLGQRQTNYGYTF
TGTGCCAGCAGCTTAGGTCAGCGGCAGACTAACTATGGCTACACCTTC
>TRBV5-1|many|13|-|TRBJ2-2
CASTQSLTGELFF
TGCGCCAGCACCCAAAGCTTAACCGGGGAGCTGTTTTTT